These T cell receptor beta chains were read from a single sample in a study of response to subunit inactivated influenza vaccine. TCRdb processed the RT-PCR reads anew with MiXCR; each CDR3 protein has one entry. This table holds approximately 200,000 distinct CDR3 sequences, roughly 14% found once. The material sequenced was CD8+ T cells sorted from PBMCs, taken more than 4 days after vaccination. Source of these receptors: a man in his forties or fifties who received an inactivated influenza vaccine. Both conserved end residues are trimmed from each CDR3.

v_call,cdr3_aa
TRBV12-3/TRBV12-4,ASSSYAWVMGEQF
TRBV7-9,ASSLTGTTGELF
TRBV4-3,ASSQDWQGPDTQY
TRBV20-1,SAIGGQF
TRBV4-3,ASSQDYGGLNNSPLH
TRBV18,ASSPPRGGQADTQY
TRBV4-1,ASSPIPYGTPYGYT
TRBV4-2,ASSQEVASGRFNEQF
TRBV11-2,ASSDLAGEVETQY
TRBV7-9,ASSLNRGTRNEQF
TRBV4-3,ASSQGLAGGYEQY
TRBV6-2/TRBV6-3,ASDSSGSQETQY
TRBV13,ASSLMDYMSRTEAF
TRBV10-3,AISEFISGGTDTQY
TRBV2,ASSEMAMYNEQF
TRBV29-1,SVVPSTGYEQY
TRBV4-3,ASSQEVRGAASEQF
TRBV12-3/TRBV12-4,ASSLAAMEGEQY
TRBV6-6,ASSLSRGEQY
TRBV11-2,ASSLGGSPYEQY
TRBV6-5,ASSSMDSYGDEQY
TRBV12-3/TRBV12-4,ASSIHRGDYEQY
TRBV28,ASKQGPTNEQF
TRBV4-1,ASSQDFWGGNQPQH
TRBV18,ASSPPPWDPNTEAF
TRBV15,ATSRDRGLNEQF
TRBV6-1,ASREGQGPYYEQY
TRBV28,ASSRRGELEQF
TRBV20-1,SATTIYEQY
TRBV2,ASSSYPGNSAPLH
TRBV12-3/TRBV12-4,ASKPSGVGNEQF
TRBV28,ASSGVETSGTSYNEQF
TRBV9,ASSVPMDRGDTRELF
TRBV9,ASSVGVGGYQPQH
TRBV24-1,ATSDGGLTTRYNEQF
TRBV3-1,ASSRRLAADQETQY
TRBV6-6,ASSRTTNNEQF
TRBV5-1,ASSLVGGTSYEQY
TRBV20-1,SARDRISYEQY
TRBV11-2,ASSLVEGGTYEQY
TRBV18,ASSPTELDWSYNEQF
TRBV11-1,ASSSIEVLAGSTDTQY
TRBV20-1,SARVGYEQY
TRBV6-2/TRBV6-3,ASSSPGQGGRDRTDYNEQF
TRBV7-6,ASSALAGGPDEQF
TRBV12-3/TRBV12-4,ASSIGPAQPQH
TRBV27,ASSSATNTGELF
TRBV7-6,ASSLVPEGETQY
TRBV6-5,ASSYSGHPTGELF
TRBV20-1,SANHLVGANTGELF
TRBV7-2,ASSLVGTANTGELF
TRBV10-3,AISETSEPSHEQY
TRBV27,ASSFRQGAYEQY
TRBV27,ASSTLSGWDTGELF